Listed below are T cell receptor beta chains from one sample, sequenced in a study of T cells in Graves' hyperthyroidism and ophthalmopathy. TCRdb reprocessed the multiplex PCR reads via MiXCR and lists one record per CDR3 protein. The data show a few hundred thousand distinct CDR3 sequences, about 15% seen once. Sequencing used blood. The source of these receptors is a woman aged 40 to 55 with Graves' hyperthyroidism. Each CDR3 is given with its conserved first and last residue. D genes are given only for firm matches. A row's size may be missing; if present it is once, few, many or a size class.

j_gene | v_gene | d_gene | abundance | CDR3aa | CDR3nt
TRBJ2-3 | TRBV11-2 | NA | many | CASSLQPAGDTQYF | TGTGCCAGCAGCTTACAACCAGCGGGAGATACGCAGTATTTT
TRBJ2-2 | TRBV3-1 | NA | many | CASSPASAGELFF | TGTGCCAGCAGCCCCGCCTCGGCCGGGGAGCTGTTTTTT
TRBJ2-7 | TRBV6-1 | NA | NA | CASSEVRGGIGEQYF | TGTGCCAGCAGTGAAGTTAGGGGGGGTATCGGCGAGCAGTACTTC
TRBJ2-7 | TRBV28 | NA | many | CASSPIDSNTGEQYF | TGTGCCAGCAGCCCGATAGACAGTAACACGGGCGAGCAGTACTTC
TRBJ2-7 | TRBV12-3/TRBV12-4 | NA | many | CASRKDASPYEQYF | TGTGCCAGCAGGAAAGATGCTTCTCCCTACGAGCAGTACTTC
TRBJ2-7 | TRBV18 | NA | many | CASSPPGRGVFYEQYF | TGTGCCAGCTCACCACCGGGCAGGGGGGTATTCTACGAGCAGTACTTC
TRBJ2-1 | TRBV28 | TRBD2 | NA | CASGGLAGGMRFNNEQFF | TGTGCCAGCGGGGGACTAGCGGGAGGTATGCGTTTTAACAATGAGCAGTTCTTC
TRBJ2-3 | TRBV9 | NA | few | CASSVSPGVGTDTQYF | TGTGCCAGCAGCGTATCGCCGGGAGTGGGTACAGATACGCAGTATTTT
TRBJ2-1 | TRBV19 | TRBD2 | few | CASTQLAGGTEQFF | TGTGCCAGTACTCAACTAGCGGGAGGTACTGAGCAGTTCTTC
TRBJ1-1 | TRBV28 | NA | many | CASSLQEFGGNTEAFF | TGTGCCAGCAGTCTGCAGGAGTTCGGGGGGAACACTGAAGCTTTCTTT
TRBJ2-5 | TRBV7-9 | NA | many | CASSPKSGPVFHQETQYF | TGTGCCAGCAGCCCAAAATCCGGTCCGGTCTTTCATCAGGAGACCCAGTACTTC
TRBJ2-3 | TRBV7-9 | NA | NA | CASRSGTQYF | TGTGCCAGCAGAAGTGGTACGCAGTATTTT
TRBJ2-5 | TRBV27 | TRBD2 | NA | CASSPAGAQETQYF | TGTGCCAGCAGTCCTGCGGGAGCACAAGAGACCCAGTACTTC
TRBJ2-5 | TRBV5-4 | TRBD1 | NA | CASGLDRGQETQYF | TGTGCCAGCGGCCTAGACAGGGGCCAAGAGACCCAGTACTTC
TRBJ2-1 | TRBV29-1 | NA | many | CSVDTYNEQFF | TGCAGCGTTGACACGTACAATGAGCAGTTCTTC
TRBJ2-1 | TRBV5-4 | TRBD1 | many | CASSKTGQGNNNEQFF | TGTGCCAGCAGCAAGACGGGACAGGGGAATAACAATGAGCAGTTCTTC
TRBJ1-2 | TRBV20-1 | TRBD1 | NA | CSARDVVQGADGYTF | TGCAGTGCTAGAGATGTAGTGCAGGGGGCGGATGGCTACACCTTC
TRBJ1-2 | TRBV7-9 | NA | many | CASTPFTGSRDYGYTF | TGTGCCAGCACCCCATTCACAGGGTCTCGAGACTATGGCTACACCTTC
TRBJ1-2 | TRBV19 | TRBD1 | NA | CASRQGQGFGGYTF | TGTGCCAGTAGGCAGGGACAGGGATTTGGAGGCTACACCTTC
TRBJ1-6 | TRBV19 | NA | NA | CASSAIHRTSVSDSPLHF | TGTGCCAGTAGTGCTATTCACAGGACGTCGGTTTCGGATTCACCCCTCCACTTT
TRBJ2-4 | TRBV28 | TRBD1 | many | CASSSRDRALSAKNIQYF | TGTGCCAGCAGTTCGAGAGACAGGGCCTTATCGGCCAAAAACATTCAGTACTTC
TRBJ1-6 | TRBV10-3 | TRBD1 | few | CAIKETGESPLHF | TGTGCCATCAAGGAGACAGGGGAGTCACCCCTCCACTTT
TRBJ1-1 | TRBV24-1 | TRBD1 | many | CATSDTDRGESFF | TGTGCCACCAGTGACACTGACAGGGGTGAATCTTTCTTT
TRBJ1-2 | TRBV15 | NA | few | CATSRDKSPFYGYTF | TGTGCCACCAGCAGAGATAAGTCTCCCTTCTATGGCTACACCTTC
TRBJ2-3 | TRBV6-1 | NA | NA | CASSESPGYTQYF | TGTGCCAGCAGTGAATCCCCGGGCTATACGCAGTATTTT
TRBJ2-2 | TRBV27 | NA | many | CASSMDYVSGGELFF | TGTGCCAGCAGTATGGACTACGTGTCAGGCGGGGAGCTGTTTTTT
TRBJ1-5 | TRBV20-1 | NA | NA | CSASRGLNQPQHF | TGCAGTGCTTCCAGGGGATTAAATCAGCCCCAGCATTTT
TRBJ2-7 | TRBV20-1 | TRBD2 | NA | CSARDPAAGELYEQYF | TGCAGTGCTAGAGACCCCGCGGCGGGAGAATTGTACGAGCAGTACTTC
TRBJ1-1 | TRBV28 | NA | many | CASSRAGMNTEAFF | TGTGCCAGCAGTAGGGCAGGAATGAACACTGAAGCTTTCTTT
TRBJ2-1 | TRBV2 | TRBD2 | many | CAGGGRSYNEQFF | TGTGCCGGGGGAGGGCGGTCCTACAATGAGCAGTTCTTC
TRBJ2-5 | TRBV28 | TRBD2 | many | CASSFVGGSGEETQYF | TGTGCCAGCAGTTTTGTGGGTGGGAGCGGGGAAGAGACCCAGTACTTC
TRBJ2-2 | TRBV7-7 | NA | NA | CASSPGAGLNTGELFF | TGTGCTAGCAGCCCCGGGGCGGGGTTGAACACCGGGGAGCTGTTTTTT
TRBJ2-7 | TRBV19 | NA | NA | CASTSNSYEQYF | TGTGCCAGTACCTCTAATTCATACGAGCAGTACTTC
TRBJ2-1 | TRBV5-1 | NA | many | CASSLGGLAYEQFF | TGCGCCAGCAGCTTGGGGGGGCTAGCGTATGAGCAGTTCTTC
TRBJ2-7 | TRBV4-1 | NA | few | CASSQDDVGETYEQYF | TGCGCCAGCAGCCAAGACGATGTAGGAGAGACCTACGAGCAGTACTTC
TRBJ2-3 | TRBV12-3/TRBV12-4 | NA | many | CASRERGFTDTQYF | TGTGCCAGCAGAGAGAGGGGGTTCACAGATACGCAGTATTTT
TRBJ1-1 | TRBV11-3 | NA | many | CASSPSGAGTEAFF | TGTGCCAGCAGCCCCTCGGGGGCAGGCACTGAAGCTTTCTTT
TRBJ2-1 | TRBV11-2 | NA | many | CASSPSLPDNNEQFF | TGTGCCAGCAGCCCTTCCCTGCCCGACAACAATGAGCAGTTCTTC
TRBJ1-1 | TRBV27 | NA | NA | CASSPNRGSENTEAFF | TGTGCCAGCAGCCCAAACCGGGGCAGTGAGAACACTGAAGCTTTCTTT
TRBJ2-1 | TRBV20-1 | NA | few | CSARAPNEQFF | TGCAGTGCTAGGGCCCCCAATGAGCAGTTCTTC
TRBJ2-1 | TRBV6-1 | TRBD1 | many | CASSETPLTGANEQFF | TGTGCCAGCAGTGAAACCCCACTAACAGGGGCCAATGAGCAGTTCTTC
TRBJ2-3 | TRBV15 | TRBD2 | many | CATSFPGLFTDTQYF | TGTGCCACCAGCTTCCCGGGACTATTCACAGATACGCAGTATTTT
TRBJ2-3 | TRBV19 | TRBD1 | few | CASSSRQGYYTDTQYF | TGTGCCAGTAGTAGTAGACAGGGGTACTACACAGATACGCAGTATTTT